Following are 24 T cell receptor beta chains from one sample sequenced in a study of CD4 T cells in relation to SARS-CoV-2 and coronaviruses. Their target antigens are unknown. Before the COVID-19 pandemic, during about 2011-2019, CD4+ T cells were taken from unexposed donors. The cells were cultured for under 13 days before CD4+ T cells were isolated. Clones were read by immunoSEQ multiplex PCR, and TCRdb kept only the in-frame ones, dropping some. The sample shows roughly 10,000 clones, 70% to 80% of them seen only once. The sample consisted of CD4+ T cells from PBMCs, cultured in vitro. The receptors here all came from a human donor in good health.

The chain couples TRBV19 to TRBJ1-5, with D perhaps TRBD1 (5 bases). Germline CDR1 and CDR2: LNHDA and SQIVND (reference sequence). CDR3 length: 15 amino acids. V was trimmed by 7 bases and J by 5 bases, leaving 18 bases between them. CDR3 residues: CASTQGVTADQPQHF. The DNA for the CDR3 is TGTGCCAGTACCCAAGGGGTAACAGCAGATCAGCCCCAGCATTTT.

V usage is TRBV30 and J usage is TRBJ1-1, with D possibly being TRBD1 (6 bases). Trimming removed 5 bases from V and 0 bases from J, with 10 bases in between. The CDR3 covers 13 residues. CDR1 and CDR2 (germline): GTSNPN, SVGIG (reference sequence). CDR3 region: CAWDRRMNTEAFF. The CDR3, as DNA: TGTGCCTGGGACAGGCGCATGAACACTGAAGCTTTCTTT.

The chain employs TRBV9 and TRBJ2-3, with TRBD2 identical over 14 bases. J lost 2 bases, V lost 0 bases, and 5 bases had no gene match. The CDR3 consists of 18 residues. CDR1 and CDR2 (germline): SGDLS, YYNGEE. The CDR3 protein is CASSVGLAGGILTDTQYF. CDR3 nucleotides: TGTGCCAGCAGCGTAGGACTAGCGGGAGGGATACTCACAGATACGCAGTATTTT.

The CDR3 here is CASSLWDSGQPQHF. CDR3 nucleotides: TGTGCCAGCAGTTTATGGGACAGCGGTCAGCCCCAGCATTTT. The chain employs TRBV28 and TRBJ1-5; D possibly corresponds to TRBD1 (6 bases). Trimming took off 0 bases at V and 6 bases at J, with 9 bases between the two ends. The germline CDR1 and CDR2 sequences are MDHEN and SYDVKM. The CDR3 loop spans 14 amino acids.

The chain joins TRBV9 to TRBJ2-4; the match to TRBD2 covers 10 bases. This CDR3 comprises 16 residues. Germline V gives CDR1 SGDLS, CDR2 YYNGEE. The trim removed 0 bases at V and 8 bases at J, leaving 8 bases unmatched. The CDR3 here is CASSVGSSGRGDIQYF. The DNA for the CDR3 is TGTGCCAGCAGCGTAGGTAGCAGCGGGAGGGGGGACATTCAGTACTTC.

The V gene is TRBV6-5, the J gene TRBJ1-1, with D perhaps matching TRBD1 (5 bases). The CDR3 sequence is 11 residues long. Trimming took off 6 bases at V and 6 bases at J, with 8 bases between the two ends. The germline V gene has CDR1 MNHEY and CDR2 SVGAGI. CDR3 residues: CASRGAAEAFF. In DNA, the CDR3 is TGTGCCAGCAGAGGGGCGGCTGAAGCTTTCTTT.

The chain has TRBV5-5 and TRBJ2-2; no clear D. The CDR3 consists of 11 residues. Looked up from germline, CDR1 is SGHKS and CDR2 is YYEKEE (reference sequence). Trimming shortened V by 2 bases and J by 7 bases, and 3 bases separated the two germline ends. DNA of the CDR3: TGTGCCAGCAGCTTCGACGGGGAGCTGTTTTTT. Translated: CASSFDGELFF.

The V gene is TRBV30, the J gene TRBJ2-3; 10 positions match TRBD2. This CDR3 contains 16 residues. The junction had 9 bases not matched to a gene; V was cut back by 2 bases and J by 4 bases. The germline CDR1 and CDR2 sequences are GTSNPN and SVGIG (reference sequence). CDR3 in DNA: TGTGCCTGGAGTCTTAGGACTAGCGGATGGGCAGATACGCAGTATTTT. The encoded protein is CAWSLRTSGWADTQYF.

This chain joins TRBV19 and TRBJ2-1; 8 bases are a match to TRBD1. The CDR3 totals 20 residues. V dropped 5 bases and J dropped 7; count of bases not matched to a gene: 25. Per germline, CDR1 LNHDA and CDR2 SQIVND (reference sequence). The CDR3 sequence is CASSPPPTGKVRGRRNEQFF. The DNA of the CDR3 is TGTGCCAGTAGTCCTCCCCCCACTGGTAAGGTCAGGGGGCGGAGGAATGAGCAGTTCTTC.

This chain joins TRBV7-9 and TRBJ2-1; TRBD1 agrees at 10 bases. CDR1 is SEHNR and CDR2 is FQNEAQ in the germline V gene (reference sequence). J was trimmed by 4 bases and V by 2 bases; bases with no gene match: 11. The CDR3 extends over 18 amino acids. CDR3 DNA: TGTGCCAGCAGCTTAAGGCGGGACAGGGGTCTCATTTACAATGAGCAGTTCTTC. Residues: CASSLRRDRGLIYNEQFF.

The V gene is TRBV19, the J gene TRBJ2-2; D might be TRBD1 or TRBD2, each matching 5 bases. This CDR3 is 13 amino acids long. The V end was cut by 9 bases, the J end by 7 bases, with 15 bases between. Germline V gives CDR1 LNHDA, CDR2 SQIVND (reference sequence). The CDR3 protein is CASRDAGGGELFF. CDR3 in DNA: TGTGCCAGCAGGGACGCGGGCGGCGGGGAGCTGTTTTTT.

The rearrangement uses TRBV7-6 and TRBJ2-3; 10 positions agree with TRBD2. This CDR3 is 15 amino acids long. V dropped 1 base and J dropped 5; count of bases not matched to a gene: 3. Germline V gene sequence: CDR1 SGHVS, CDR2 FNYEAQ. The DNA for the CDR3 is TGTGCCAGCAGCTTAGTGCTAGCGGGAGTAGATACGCAGTATTTT. Translating gives CASSLVLAGVDTQYF.

The V call is TRBV10-3, the J call TRBJ1-1, with 9 bases matching TRBD1. V shed 0 bases, J shed 1 base, and the junction held 6 bases outside the gene matches. There are 17 residues in the CDR3. Germline V lookup: CDR1 ENHRY, CDR2 SYGVKD. The CDR3 spells CAISESGQTGGNTEAFF. Written as DNA, the CDR3 is TGTGCCATCAGTGAGTCGGGGCAGACAGGGGGGAACACTGAAGCTTTCTTT.

The chain employs TRBV19 and TRBJ2-2; 7 bases match TRBD1. The V gene's germline CDR1 is LNHDA and CDR2 SQIVND (reference sequence). The CDR3 sequence is 19 residues long. Unmatched junction bases numbered 19, after V lost 5 bases and J lost 4 bases. CDR3 sequence: CASSSLEATGSGFTGELFF. The CDR3 nucleotides read TGTGCCAGTAGTTCCCTTGAGGCGACAGGGTCGGGTTTCACCGGGGAGCTGTTTTTT.

This chain uses TRBV19 with TRBJ2-1; 10 positions agree with TRBD2. V lost 10 bases to trimming and J lost 7 bases; unmatched junction nucleotides: 10. The CDR3 sequence is 14 residues long. Germline-derived CDR1 and CDR2 are LNHDA and SQIVND (reference sequence). DNA for the CDR3: TGTGCCACACGGAGCGGGGGGGCAGGAAATGAGCAGTTCTTC. Translated: CATRSGGAGNEQFF.

A single count supports this clone. The chain recombines TRBV4-3 with TRBJ2-5; no clear D. V lost 0 bases to trimming and J lost 5 bases, with 4 bases between them. The CDR3 is made up of 12 amino acids. Germline loops: CDR1 LGHNA, CDR2 YSLEER. CDR3 DNA: TGCGCCAGCAGCCAAGACAGGGAGACCCAGTACTTC. As protein: CASSQDRETQYF.

The chain has TRBV28 and TRBJ1-5; D call uncertain. Germline lookup yields CDR1 MDHEN and CDR2 SYDVKM. The CDR3 has 14 residues. Trimming removed 6 bases from V and 7 bases from J, with 16 bases in between. The CDR3 DNA follows: TGTGCCAGCAGCGTGCCAAGGTTCGGGCAGCCCCAGCATTTT. This codes for CASSVPRFGQPQHF.

The chain combines TRBV10-3 with TRBJ2-1, with 8 nucleotides matching TRBD1. Germline CDR1 and CDR2: ENHRY and SYGVKD. J was trimmed by 0 bases and V by 7 bases; bases with no gene match: 8. This CDR3 spans 16 amino acids. This CDR3 reads CAIKLTGGSSYNEQFF. In DNA, the CDR3 is TGTGCCATCAAACTAACAGGGGGAAGCTCCTACAATGAGCAGTTCTTC.

This chain links TRBV29-1 with TRBJ2-7; 9 nucleotides line up with TRBD1. Germline V gene sequence: CDR1 SQVTM, CDR2 ANQGSEA. The CDR3 runs to 14 residues. V lost 6 bases, J lost 1 base, and 7 bases stayed unmatched. Here the CDR3 reads CSVGGTGNSYEQYF. The CDR3 nucleotides read TGCAGCGTGGGCGGGACAGGGAATTCCTACGAGCAGTACTTC.

This clone was seen a handful of times. The J gene is TRBJ2-2, the V gene TRBV2; no clear D gene. Per germline, CDR1 SNHLY and CDR2 FYNNEI. The CDR3 consists of 14 residues. V gave up 7 bases and J gave up 2 bases, with 11 bases separating them. This CDR3 is CASIMEFNTGELFF. The CDR3 DNA follows: TGTGCCAGCATAATGGAGTTTAACACCGGGGAGCTGTTTTTT.

This clone has more than one count but fewer than ten. The chain joins TRBV6-5 to TRBJ1-1; maybe TRBD1 (5 bases). The V end was cut by 0 bases, the J end by 3 bases, with 11 bases between. CDR1 MNHEY and CDR2 SVGAGI come from the germline V gene. This CDR3 comprises 15 residues. CDR3 loop: CASSYSFRGDTEAFF. CDR3 sequence (DNA): TGTGCCAGCAGTTACTCTTTCCGGGGGGACACTGAAGCTTTCTTT.

The genes are TRBV3-1 (or the pseudogene TRBV3-2) and TRBJ1-1, with a weak D call TRBD1 (5 bases). Germline V CDR1 and CDR2: LGHDT, YNNKEL (reference sequence). This CDR3 is built from 15 residues. V lost 2 bases, J lost 3 bases, and 13 bases lay in between. As DNA, the CDR3 is TGTGCCAGCAGCCAATTGTCCCAAGGGGACACTGAAGCTTTCTTT. It encodes CASSQLSQGDTEAFF.

The chain recombines TRBV6-2 or TRBV6-3 with TRBJ2-7, with 14 nucleotides matching TRBD2. The CDR3 consists of 17 residues. The germline V gene has CDR1 MNHEY and CDR2 SVGEGT. Trimming took 0 bases from V and 4 from J; bases not matched to a gene: 5. CDR3 loop: CASSYSGTSGRGYEQYF. The CDR3 bases are TGTGCCAGCAGTTACTCCGGGACTAGCGGGAGAGGGTACGAGCAGTACTTC.

This clone has only a few counts. This chain links TRBV3-1 (or the pseudogene TRBV3-2) with TRBJ2-7; no firm D call. The germline V and J ends were trimmed by 1 base and 2 bases, with 9 bases remaining between them. The CDR3 loop spans 14 amino acids. Germline lookup yields CDR1 LGHDT and CDR2 YNNKEL (reference sequence). The CDR3 DNA reads as TGTGCCAGCAGCCAAGGTGCGGTAACCTACGAGCAGTACTTC. Its translation is CASSQGAVTYEQYF.